This T cell receptor (beta chain) was sequenced for a study of blood T cell repertoires in COVID-19 (dated by TCRdb to the early 2020s). Regarding the study in general: Collaborator samples came from the United States, Italy and Spain and covered acute and convalescent phases of COVID-19. The sample metadata nearly always contained a de-identified subject ID, COVID-19 status, age in years and sex. Subjects who had been exposed to COVID-19, were actively infected with it, or had recovered from it provided the deeply sampled blood TCRbeta repertoires that made up the dataset. Samples were obtained from the ongoing ImmuneRACE study (first 160 participants) and from about 1,300 subjects provided by 6 global collaborators. The repertoires were made available in a free public database intended to serve as a resource for research on the immune response to SARS-CoV-2. HLA class I and class II types, where available, came from metadata supplied by the sample provider rather than from assay-based typing. The prospective study material was composed of cDNA or gDNA derived from T cells, B-cell-depleted T cells, or PBMCs.

One collaborating source in Seattle enrolled patients during active infection and followed them longitudinally through the course of disease. Each collaborating institution followed its own protocols to collect whole blood in K2EDTA tubes. For TCRbeta analysis, collaborator samples were shipped as frozen whole blood, as isolated PBMCs, or as DNA extracted from either sample type. Comment on this clone: Which antigen it targets is not known. No base quality values were provided; no much bigger clone lies one nucleotide off.

TCRbeta CDR3 regions were amplified from genomic DNA by means of the immunoSEQ Assay, a bias-controlled multiplex PCR. The published analysis was carried out like this. The number of nucleated cells in each sample was estimated from the amplification of reference gene primers within the assay. To quantify the absolute abundance of each unique TCRbeta CDR3 rearrangement, sequence reads were collapsed and filtered. For each sample, productive Simpson clonality was calculated as the square root of Simpson's diversity index over productive rearrangements. The clones in this table, taken by TCRdb from immuneACCESS, are in-frame only. Not every clone is retained; where verified, under half of the shortfall comes from an unresolved V gene, and the cause of the rest is unknown. Clone size and V and J calls were adopted from that table, with D and trimming inferred from the DNA. This sample has over 250,000 clones in its table, and around 90% of those were observed once. The ten most abundant clones make up 2% to 3% of the sample.

The investigation overall reported the following: The amount of clinical and demographic metadata varied by source and participant and was provided uncurated.

CDR1 and CDR2, looked up from the germline V gene, are MRHNA and SNTAGT. The CDR3 runs 15 amino acids, cysteine and phenylalanine included. Just the 45-base CDR3 DNA is kept, in frame starting at base 1. The germline V end is reduced by 5 bases and the J end by 7 bases; junction bases left unmatched: 11. The sample comprised peripheral blood. Rearrangement joined TRBV6-4 to TRBJ2-1; the central 7 bases match TRBD2. The sequence came from a person aged 18 to 30 with COVID-19, enrolled during active disease. The CDR3 corresponds to CASSHREGMTNEQFF. The nucleotide sequence reads TGTGCCAGCAGTCATAGGGAGGGGATGACGAATGAGCAGTTCTTC.